This TCR beta chain was sequenced for a study of OX40 agonist ivuxolimab in advanced cancers. This clone was detected a few times. Deletions cut 2 bases from V and 2 bases from J, with 7 bases between. The CDR3 runs 13 residues. CDR1 and CDR2 from the germline V gene are SGDLS and YYNGEE. Here immunoSEQ multiplex PCR was the method, and the copy in TCRdb shows in-frame clones only, minus some. This repertoire shows tens of thousands of clones, around 84% found once; its top ten account for 1% to 1.3%. This receptor was obtained from an adult with an advanced solid tumor such as melanoma, head and neck, liver or kidney cancer. Sequences were derived from CD4+ or CD8+ T cells sorted from blood, sampled in a trial of the OX40 agonist ivuxolimab. This rearrangement joins TRBV9 to TRBJ2-5, with D tentatively TRBD2 (5 bases). In nucleotides, the CDR3 is TGTGCCAGCAGCGTCCGCGGGCAAGAGACCCAGTACTTC. Its translation: CASSVRGQETQYF.